This T cell receptor beta chain was profiled in a study of T-cell memory formation after mild COVID-19. TCRdb independently ran MiXCR on the 5' RACE reads; one entry per CDR3 protein. The table has 280,000 or so distinct CDR3 sequences, over 7% seen once. V shed 3 bases and J shed 5 bases, with 10 bases lying between them. The CDR3 spans 13 residues. Germline V gene lookup returns CDR1 SQVTM and CDR2 ANQGSEA. Material for sequencing was PBMCs or a T cell subset sorted from them (not recorded which). The receptor's source is a young man who had mild COVID-19 (a few samples of this study predate the infection). Cell type and time point are not known. The chain is built from TRBV29-1 and TRBJ1-4; the D gene is possibly TRBD1 (6 bases). The CDR3 sequence: CSVEEGGNEKLFF. The CDR3 coding sequence is TGCAGCGTTGAGGAGGGGGGAAATGAAAAACTGTTTTTT.